Included here is one TCR beta chain sequence, with context. Its matching antigen is unknown. The data were obtained in a study of T cells after yellow fever vaccination. Overall study results and limits: Bulk-population clonotypes that are abundant could appear as contaminants in FACS-sorted repertoires.

Template switching with 5'RACE generated the TCR cDNA and added a universal primer site and UMIs. TCRdb ran MiXCR on the 5' RACE reads and lists one entry per CDR3 protein. The sample holds hundreds of thousands of distinct CDR3 sequences, approximately 15% seen once. V lost 4 bases to trimming and J lost 3 bases; unmatched junction nucleotides: 4. Per germline, CDR1 SGHTA and CDR2 FQGNSA. The CDR3 runs 15 residues. The source was PBMCs, collected on the day of the yellow fever booster vaccination. The chain combines TRBV7-2 with TRBJ1-4; 8 bases map to TRBD1. The receptor was isolated from a man aged 30 to 45 who received the YFV17D yellow fever vaccine. The CDR3 DNA is TGTGCCAGCAGCTCCAGGGGGCACTCTAATGAAAAACTGTTTTTT. It translates to CASSSRGHSNEKLFF.